This T cell receptor (beta chain) was recorded in a study of CD8+ T cells in alopecia areata (dated by TCRdb to between 2018 and 2020). About the study as a whole: The treated patients took part in an open-label pilot trial in which moderate-to-severe alopecia areata was treated with oral tofacitinib at 5 to 10 mg twice daily. Tofacitinib was administered for 6 to 18 months, and 6 months of follow-up off drug were then conducted to assess delayed response and recurrence. Disease severity in treated patients was measured with the SALT score, which quantifies the percentage of affected scalp surface area. To study T cell clonal expansion in alopecia areata, the researchers applied high-throughput TCRbeta sequencing to both the C3H/HeJ mouse model and human patients. On the human side, TCRbeta sequencing was run on scalp tissue and on sorted CD4+ and CD8+ peripheral blood T cells from healthy controls and from alopecia areata patients with either patchy or totalis/universalis disease. Tofacitinib-treated patients had biopsies at baseline and at 4 and 24 weeks of treatment, with a later scalp biopsy in several patients. Scalp clonality was compared across normal scalp (n=4), patchy alopecia areata scalp (n=8), and alopecia totalis/universalis scalp (n=8). RNA was extracted with the PAXgene miRNA kit for fixed scalp, the miRNeasy kit for PBMCs, and the RNeasy kit for mouse skin. Amplification of TCRbeta CDR3 regions was done by immunoSEQ multiplex PCR using 35 Vbeta forward primers and 13 Jbeta reverse primers.

Library preparation was by the immunoSEQ multiplex PCR assay. RNA was extracted from all samples and reverse transcribed into cDNA as template for TCR sequencing. SuperScript III was used for first-strand cDNA synthesis, primed with a 2:1 mix of oligo-dT and random hexamers. A synthetic immune receptor repertoire was used to gauge amplification bias, and whatever bias remained was removed computationally. The original methods were these. Raw reads were preprocessed for error removal, and CDR3 was defined according to IMGT conventions as running from the conserved cysteine to phenylalanine. Clonality was computed as 1 minus the Shannon entropy, with the entropy normalized by log2 of the number of productive unique TCRs. Whether scalp clones were CD4 or CD8 was inferred by matching scalp TCRbeta sequences against CD4 and CD8 repertoires sorted from blood. As stored in TCRdb, this immuneACCESS dataset retains in-frame rearrangements with V and J assigned. A fraction of the clones does not appear; measured against another copy, unresolved V genes explain less than half of the discrepancy, and the remainder lacks a known reason. The DNA gave D and trimming, while V, J and clone size come from that table. In this sample the table shows 95,000 to 100,000 clones, roughly 56% of which occur a single time. About 15% of the sample is in the top ten clones.

The germline V gene (reference sequence) gives CDR1 as LNHNV and CDR2 as YYDKDF. The CDR3 spans 17 residues, from the cysteine through the phenylalanine. Only the CDR3 part of the read is kept: 51 bases, read in frame from the first base. Overall study results and their limits: Scalp TCR repertoire analysis is complicated because resident alphabeta T cells in normal human skin are also sequenced, whereas mouse skin is dominated by gammadelta T cells. During tofacitinib treatment, many expanded lesional clones remained in scalp and blood, and this persistence may partly explain relapse after treatment is stopped. Because the treated cohort was small and had just a single nonresponder, larger studies are needed to establish links between baseline CD8+ expansion and response. With tofacitinib, both scalp clonality and the number of expanded CD8+ clones among the top 100 scalp clones went down significantly. Compared with normal scalp, lesional scalp, particularly in alopecia totalis/universalis, had higher clonality and more expanded CD8+ clones, which suggests antigenic drive. Shared TCR sequences between patients were less evident than in mice, which may be partly attributable to HLA diversity in the patient population.

Points on this clone: What antigen it recognizes has not been identified. At one of its ends the junction is not consistent with the germline gene, which may arise from a read error.

Reading the label with the study, this specimen's treatment or condition is: oral pan-JAK inhibitor, 5-10 mg twice daily. Lesional scalp punch biopsies and peripheral blood were obtained from alopecia areata patients. PBMCs were isolated by density centrifugation and stained for CD3, CD4 and CD8, after which CD4+ and CD8+ T cells were sorted on a FACSAria. Material: CD8+ T cells sorted from blood, obtained at roughly week 55, from a patient treated with tofacitinib. The receptor's source is a human donor with alopecia areata. The chain couples TRBV15 to TRBJ2-4, with no D gene named confidently. The CDR3 is CATSSHRAPRAKNTQYF. The nucleotides read TGTGCCACCAGCAGTCACCGGGCCCCTCGGGCCAAAAACACTCAGTACTTC.